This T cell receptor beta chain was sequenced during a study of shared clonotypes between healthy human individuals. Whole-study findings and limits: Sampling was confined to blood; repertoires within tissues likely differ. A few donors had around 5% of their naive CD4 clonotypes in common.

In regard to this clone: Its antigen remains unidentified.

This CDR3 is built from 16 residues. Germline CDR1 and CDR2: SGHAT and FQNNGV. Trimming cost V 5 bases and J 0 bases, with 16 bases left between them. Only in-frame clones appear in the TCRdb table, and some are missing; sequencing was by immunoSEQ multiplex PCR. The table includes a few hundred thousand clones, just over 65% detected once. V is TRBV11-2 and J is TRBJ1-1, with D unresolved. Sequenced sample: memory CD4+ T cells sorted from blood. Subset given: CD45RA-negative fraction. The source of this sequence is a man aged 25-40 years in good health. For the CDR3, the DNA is TGTGCCAGCAGCGGGTCGGCAGGATCCATGAACACTGAAGCTTTCTTT. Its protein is CASSGSAGSMNTEAFF.